The 13 T cell receptor beta chains presented below share a single source sample, sequenced in a study of T cell repertoires in cytomegalovirus infection. Each CDR3 protein is one row after TCRdb ran MiXCR on the reads. The sample records approximately 1,000,000 distinct CDR3 sequences, roughly 31% being singletons. No antigen is known for these receptors. Here the sequenced sample was cultured CD8+ T cells from PBMCs, taken from culture after CMV antigen stimulation. The receptors come from a human donor in good health (CMV status not recorded). Some clones in this sample may be carry-over from other donors' samples.

About this clonotype itself: Here the CDR3 omits its conserved ending phenylalanine or tryptophan, so a read error is the likely source. The chain has TRBV6-2 or TRBV6-3 and TRBJ1-2; TRBD1 might be the D (6 bases). Germline V gene data show CDR1 as MNHEY and CDR2 as SVGEGT. Trimming shortened V by 8 bases and J by 3 bases, and 19 bases separated the two germline ends. The CDR3 is 15 residues long. DNA for the CDR3: TGTGCCAGCGGGAAACAGGGTCTTCGGGACTATGGCTACACCTTG. Encoded protein: CASGKQGLRDYGYTL.

The rearrangement joins TRBV10-1 to TRBJ2-7, with TRBD1 matching over 8 bases. Trimming cost V 4 bases and J 5 bases; bases outside gene matches: 7. CDR3 size: 14 residues. Germline-derived CDR1 and CDR2 are WNHNN and SYGVQD (reference sequence). The chain's CDR3 is CASSVGTGTNEQYF. The DNA of the CDR3 is TGCGCCAGCAGTGTTGGGACAGGAACCAACGAGCAGTACTTC.

The chain employs TRBV6-1 and TRBJ2-6, with 9 bases lining up with TRBD1. The trim removed 7 bases at V and 2 bases at J, leaving 12 bases unmatched. The germline gives CDR1 MNHNS, CDR2 SASEGT. The CDR3 totals 18 residues. CDR3 loop: CASTPPGTGPAGANVLTF. CDR3 sequence (DNA): TGTGCCAGCACCCCGCCGGGGACAGGGCCTGCTGGGGCCAACGTCCTGACTTTC.

This clonotype has just a few counts. This chain links TRBV6-5 with TRBJ1-5; unclear D gene. CDR3 length: 14 residues. The V gene lost 2 bases and the J gene lost 6 bases, with 11 bases spanning the gap. Per the germline V gene, CDR1 is MNHEY and CDR2 is SVGAGI. Here the CDR3 DNA reads TGTGCCAGCAGTTACAACATGGTGAGTCAGCCCCAGCATTTT. As protein: CASSYNMVSQPQHF.

V and J are TRBV6-5 and TRBJ2-2, with unresolved D. V was shortened by 0 bases and J by 6 bases, with 14 bases between the two germline ends. The CDR3 length is 16 residues. CDR1 and CDR2 (germline): MNHEY, SVGAGI. The CDR3 loop is CASSYSAHMSAGELFF. CDR3 DNA sequence: TGTGCCAGCAGTTACTCTGCCCACATGTCAGCCGGGGAGCTGTTTTTT.

This rearrangement joins TRBV19 to TRBJ2-6; the D gene could be TRBD1 or TRBD2 (5 bases each). Trimming pared 11 bases from V and 4 bases from J, leaving 15 bases between. CDR3 length: 14 amino acids. Germline CDR1 reads LNHDA; CDR2 reads SQIVND (reference sequence). The CDR3 sequence: CAAGTTLGANVLTF. The CDR3 coding sequence is TGTGCCGCCGGGACGACGCTCGGGGCCAACGTCCTGACTTTC.

This clonotype was counted only a few times. The J gene is TRBJ2-2, the V gene TRBV2; D call uncertain. Deletions cut 10 bases from V and 2 bases from J, with 17 bases between. The CDR3 has 15 residues. The germline CDR1 and CDR2 sequences are SNHLY and FYNNEI. In DNA, the CDR3 is TGTGCCATTCTATACACAGTGGGCAACACCGGGGAGCTGTTTTTT. Protein product: CAILYTVGNTGELFF.

Ten or more counts support this clonotype. CDR3 protein: CASSPTFPRWGNTEAFF. The CDR3 bases are TGTGCCAGCAGCCCAACGTTCCCCCGTTGGGGGAACACTGAAGCTTTCTTT. This sequence joins TRBV12-3 or TRBV12-4 and TRBJ1-1, with unresolved D. V lost 6 bases and J 1 base, leaving 21 bases between the germline ends. The CDR3 extends over 17 amino acids.

The J gene is TRBJ1-2, the V gene TRBV27, with D hard to call. The CDR3 spans 13 residues. The germline V gene encodes CDR1 MNHEY and CDR2 SMNVEV (reference sequence). Trimming took off 6 bases at V and 7 bases at J, with 15 bases between the two ends. The DNA for the CDR3 is TGTGCCAGCAGACCGGACGGAGAAGGTGGCTACACCTTC. It encodes CASRPDGEGGYTF.

This sequence joins TRBV5-6 and TRBJ2-1; D is perhaps TRBD1 (6 bases). The V gene lost 3 bases and the J gene lost 4 bases, with 11 bases spanning the gap. The CDR3 is made up of 14 amino acids. Looked up from germline, CDR1 is SGHDT and CDR2 is YYEEEE. CDR3 bases: TGTGCCAGCAGCTCGGGACATATATACAATGAGCAGTTCTTC. Residues: CASSSGHIYNEQFF. Full variable domain (rest looked up from reference TRBV5-6 and TRBJ2-1): DAGVTQSPTHLIKTRGQQVTLRCSPKSGHDTVSWYQQALGQGPQFIFQYYEEEERQRGNFPDRFSGHQFPNYSSELNVNALLLGDSALYLCASSSGHIYNEQFFGPGTRLTVL.

This clonotype was picked up one time. The V gene is TRBV4-1, the J gene TRBJ1-1; D not certain. The CDR3 consists of 15 residues. Germline-derived CDR1 and CDR2 are MGHRA and YSYEKL. V lost 4 bases, J lost 6 bases, and 18 bases lay in between. The CDR3 DNA is TGCGCCAGCAGCCGTTGGATTACACCGGAGGCTGAAGCTTTCTTT. Translated: CASSRWITPEAEAFF.

The V call is TRBV20-1, the J call TRBJ2-1, with TRBD1 identical over 8 bases. Losses at the gene ends were 3 bases for V and 0 bases for J; bases not matched to a gene: 4. Looked up from germline, CDR1 is DFQATT and CDR2 is SNEGSKA (reference sequence). This CDR3 comprises 15 residues. CDR3 sequence: CSARRDRSSYNEQFF. In nucleotides, the CDR3 is TGCAGTGCTAGGAGGGACAGGAGCTCCTACAATGAGCAGTTCTTC.

The genes are TRBV27 and TRBJ2-7; 7 bases match TRBD2. CDR1 and CDR2 (germline): MNHEY, SMNVEV (reference sequence). The CDR3 covers 13 residues. Trimming cost V 4 bases and J 7 bases; bases outside gene matches: 7. Here the CDR3 DNA reads TGTGCCAGCAGTTCCCACACCGGGGGGGAGCAGTACTTC. Protein: CASSSHTGGEQYF.